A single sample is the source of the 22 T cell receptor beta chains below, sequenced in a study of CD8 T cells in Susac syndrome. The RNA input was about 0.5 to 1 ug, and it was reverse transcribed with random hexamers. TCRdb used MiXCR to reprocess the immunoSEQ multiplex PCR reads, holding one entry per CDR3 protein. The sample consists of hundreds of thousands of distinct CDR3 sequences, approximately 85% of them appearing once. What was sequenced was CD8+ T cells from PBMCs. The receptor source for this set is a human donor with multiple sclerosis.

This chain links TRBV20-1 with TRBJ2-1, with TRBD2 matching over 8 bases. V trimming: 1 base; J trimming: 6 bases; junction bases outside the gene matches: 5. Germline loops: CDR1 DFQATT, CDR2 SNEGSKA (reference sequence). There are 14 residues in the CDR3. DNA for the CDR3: TGCAGTGCTAGAGTGAGCGGGAGCCTCAATGAGCAGTTCTTC. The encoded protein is CSARVSGSLNEQFF.

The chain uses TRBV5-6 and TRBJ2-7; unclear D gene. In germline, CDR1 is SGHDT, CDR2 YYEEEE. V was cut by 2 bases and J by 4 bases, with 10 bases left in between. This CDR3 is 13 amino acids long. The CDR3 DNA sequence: TGTGCCAGCAGCTTAGTTAGGGTATACGAGCAGTACTTC. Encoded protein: CASSLVRVYEQYF.

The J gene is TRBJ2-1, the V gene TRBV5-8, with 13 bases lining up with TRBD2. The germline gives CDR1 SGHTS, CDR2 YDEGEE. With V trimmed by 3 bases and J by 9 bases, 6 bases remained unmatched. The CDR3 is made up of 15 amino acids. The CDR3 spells CASSWTSGSLSEQFF. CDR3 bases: TGTGCCAGCAGCTGGACTAGCGGGAGTTTAAGTGAGCAGTTCTTC.

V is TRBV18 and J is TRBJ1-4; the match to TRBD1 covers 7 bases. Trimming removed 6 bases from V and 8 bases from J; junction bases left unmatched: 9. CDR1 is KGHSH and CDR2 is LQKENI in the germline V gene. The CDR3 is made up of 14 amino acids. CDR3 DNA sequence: TGTGCCAGCTCCGTGACAGGGCCCTCCGAAAAACTGTTTTTT. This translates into CASSVTGPSEKLFF.

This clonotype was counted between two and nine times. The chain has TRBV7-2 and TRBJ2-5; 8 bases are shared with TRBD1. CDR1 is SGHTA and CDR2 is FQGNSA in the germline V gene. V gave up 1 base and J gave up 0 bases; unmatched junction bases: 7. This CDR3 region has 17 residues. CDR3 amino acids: CASSLGYRDRNQETQYF. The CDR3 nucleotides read TGTGCCAGCAGCTTAGGTTACCGGGACAGGAACCAAGAGACCCAGTACTTC.

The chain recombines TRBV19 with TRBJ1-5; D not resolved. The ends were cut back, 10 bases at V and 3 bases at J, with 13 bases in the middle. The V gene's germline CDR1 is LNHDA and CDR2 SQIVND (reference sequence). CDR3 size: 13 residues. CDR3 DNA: TGTGCCACCACTTACCGCTCCAATCAGCCCCAGCATTTT. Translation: CATTYRSNQPQHF.

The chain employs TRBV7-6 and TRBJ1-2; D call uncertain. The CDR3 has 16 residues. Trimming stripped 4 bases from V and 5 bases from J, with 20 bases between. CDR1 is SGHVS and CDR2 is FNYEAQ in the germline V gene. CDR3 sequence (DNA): TGTGCCAGCAGCTCTGAGGTGCGAAGGGTGCGGTATGGCTACACCTTC. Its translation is CASSSEVRRVRYGYTF.

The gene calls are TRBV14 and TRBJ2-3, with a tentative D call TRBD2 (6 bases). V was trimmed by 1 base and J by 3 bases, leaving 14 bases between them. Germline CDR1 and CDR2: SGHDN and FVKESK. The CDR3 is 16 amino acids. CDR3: CASSQAHGGRTDTQYF. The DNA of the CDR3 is TGTGCCAGCAGCCAAGCCCACGGGGGAAGGACAGATACGCAGTATTTT.

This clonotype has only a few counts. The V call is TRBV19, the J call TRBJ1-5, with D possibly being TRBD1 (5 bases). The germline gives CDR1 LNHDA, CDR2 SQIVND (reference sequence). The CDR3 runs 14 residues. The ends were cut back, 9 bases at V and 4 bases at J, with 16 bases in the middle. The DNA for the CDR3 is TGTGCCAGCATCCCCGGGGAGGGGAATCAGCCCCAGCATTTT. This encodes CASIPGEGNQPQHF.

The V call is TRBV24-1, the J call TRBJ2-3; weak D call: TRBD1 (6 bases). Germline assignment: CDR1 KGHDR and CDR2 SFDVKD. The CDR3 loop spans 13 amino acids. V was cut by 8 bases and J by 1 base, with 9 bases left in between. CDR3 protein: CATTDSGTDTQYF. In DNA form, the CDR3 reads TGTGCCACCACGGACAGTGGCACAGATACGCAGTATTTT.

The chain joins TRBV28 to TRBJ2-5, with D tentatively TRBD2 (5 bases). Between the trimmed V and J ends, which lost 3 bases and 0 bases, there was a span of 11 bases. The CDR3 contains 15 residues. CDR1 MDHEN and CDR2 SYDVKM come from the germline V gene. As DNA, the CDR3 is TGTGCCAGCAGTTTTGCCCCGACTAACCAAGAGACCCAGTACTTC. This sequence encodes CASSFAPTNQETQYF.

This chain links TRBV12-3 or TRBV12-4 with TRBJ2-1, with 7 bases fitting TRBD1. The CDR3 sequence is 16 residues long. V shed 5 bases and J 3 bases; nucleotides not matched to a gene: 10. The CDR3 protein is CASSAETGRDYNEQFF. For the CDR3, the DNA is TGTGCCAGCAGTGCTGAGACAGGGCGAGACTACAATGAGCAGTTCTTC.

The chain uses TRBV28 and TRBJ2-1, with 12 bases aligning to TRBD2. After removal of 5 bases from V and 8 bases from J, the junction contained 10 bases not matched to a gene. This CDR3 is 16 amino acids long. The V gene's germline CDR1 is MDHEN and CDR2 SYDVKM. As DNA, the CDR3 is TGTGCCAGCAGTCCTGACCTAGCGGGAGGGCCCCATGAGCAGTTCTTC. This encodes CASSPDLAGGPHEQFF.

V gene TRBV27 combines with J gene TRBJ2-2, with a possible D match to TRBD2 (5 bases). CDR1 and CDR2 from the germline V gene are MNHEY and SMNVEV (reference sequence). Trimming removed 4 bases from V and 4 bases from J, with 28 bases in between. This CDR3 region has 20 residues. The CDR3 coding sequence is TGTGCCAGCAGTTCAGAGGGAAGGATATTGGCATGGGAGACCACCGGGGAGCTGTTTTTT. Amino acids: CASSSEGRILAWETTGELFF.

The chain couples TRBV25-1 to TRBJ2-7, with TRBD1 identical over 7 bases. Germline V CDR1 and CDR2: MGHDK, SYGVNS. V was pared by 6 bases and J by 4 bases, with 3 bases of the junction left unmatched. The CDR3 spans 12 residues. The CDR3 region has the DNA TGTGCCAGCAGCGACAGGGAGTACGAGCAGTACTTC. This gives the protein CASSDREYEQYF.

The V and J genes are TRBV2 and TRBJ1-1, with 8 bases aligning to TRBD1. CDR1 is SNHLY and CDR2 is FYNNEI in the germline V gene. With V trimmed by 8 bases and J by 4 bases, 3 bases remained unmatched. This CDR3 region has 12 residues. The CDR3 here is CASLTGGTEAFF. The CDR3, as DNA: TGTGCCAGCCTTACAGGGGGCACTGAAGCTTTCTTT.

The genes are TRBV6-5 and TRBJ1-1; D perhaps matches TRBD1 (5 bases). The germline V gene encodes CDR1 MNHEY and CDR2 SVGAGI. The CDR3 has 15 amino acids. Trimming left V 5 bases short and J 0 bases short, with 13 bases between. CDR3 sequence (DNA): TGTGCCAGCAGTAACGGGGGACGGTTGAACACTGAAGCTTTCTTT. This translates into CASSNGGRLNTEAFF.

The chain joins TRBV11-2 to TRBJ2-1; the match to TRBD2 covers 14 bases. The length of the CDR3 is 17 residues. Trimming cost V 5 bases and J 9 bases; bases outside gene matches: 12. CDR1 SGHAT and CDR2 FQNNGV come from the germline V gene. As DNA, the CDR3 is TGTGCCAGCAGCCTTGGTTTCGGACTAGCGGGAGGCAGTGAGCAGTTCTTC. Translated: CASSLGFGLAGGSEQFF. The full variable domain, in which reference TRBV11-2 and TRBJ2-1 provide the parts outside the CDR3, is EAGVAQSPRYKIIEKRQSVAFWCNPISGHATLYWYQQILGQGPKLLIQFQNNGVVDDSQLPKDRFSAERLKGVDSTLKIQPAKLEDSAVYLCASSLGFGLAGGSEQFFGPGTRLTVL.

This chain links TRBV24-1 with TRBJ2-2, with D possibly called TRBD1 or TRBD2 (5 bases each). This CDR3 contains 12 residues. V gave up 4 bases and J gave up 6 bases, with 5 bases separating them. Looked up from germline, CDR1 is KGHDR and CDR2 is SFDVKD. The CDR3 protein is CATSEGAGELFF. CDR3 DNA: TGTGCCACCAGTGAGGGGGCCGGGGAGCTGTTTTTT.

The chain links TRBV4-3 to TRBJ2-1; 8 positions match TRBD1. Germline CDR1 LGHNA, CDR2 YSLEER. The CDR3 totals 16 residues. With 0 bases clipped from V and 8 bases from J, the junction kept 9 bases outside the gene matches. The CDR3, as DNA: TGCGCCAGCAGCCAAGATAGGGGGACAGGTAACTATGAGCAGTTCTTC. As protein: CASSQDRGTGNYEQFF.

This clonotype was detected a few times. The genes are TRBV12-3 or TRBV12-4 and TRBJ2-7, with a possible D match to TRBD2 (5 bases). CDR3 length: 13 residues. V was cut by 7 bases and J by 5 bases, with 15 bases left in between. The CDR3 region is CASTSSPLNEQYF. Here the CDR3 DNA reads TGTGCCAGCACTTCTAGCCCCCTCAACGAGCAGTACTTC.

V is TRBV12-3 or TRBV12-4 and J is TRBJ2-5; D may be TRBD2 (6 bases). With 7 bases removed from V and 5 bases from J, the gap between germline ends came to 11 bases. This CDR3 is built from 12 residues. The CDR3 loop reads CASTTGEETQYF. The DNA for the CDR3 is TGTGCCAGCACCACGGGGGAGGAGACCCAGTACTTC.